This T cell receptor (beta chain) is from a study of response to subunit inactivated influenza vaccine. TCRdb independently ran MiXCR on the RT-PCR reads; one entry per CDR3 protein. The repertoire has roughly 550,000 distinct CDR3 sequences, 20% to 25% of them found once; the top ten carry 2.8%. J lost 5 bases, V lost 4 bases, and 8 bases had no gene match. Germline-derived CDR1 and CDR2 are LGHNA and YNFKEQ. CDR3 length: 16 residues. This sample was shared with a second study, whose subject was T cells expressing NK-cell markers. That paper notes: UMI-tagged 5'RACE template switching yielded the TCR beta cDNA. Several of the experiments relied on an anti-gamma-delta TCR antibody so that only alpha-beta TCR T cells were sorted.

The sequences come from CD4+ T cells sorted from PBMCs, collected about 13 days after vaccination. The TCR was taken from a man aged 50 or older who received an inactivated influenza vaccine. The V and J genes are TRBV4-2 and TRBJ2-1; 10 bases match TRBD2. DNA of the CDR3: TGTGCCAGCAGCCGATCAGCGGGAGGGAGTAACAATGAGCAGTTCTTC. It specifies CASSRSAGGSNNEQFF.